This is a list of T cell receptor beta chains from one sample in a study of response to subunit inactivated influenza vaccine. TCRdb re-analysed the RT-PCR reads in MiXCR, keeping a single row per CDR3 protein. The sample shows hundreds of thousands of distinct CDR3 sequences, roughly 10% of them seen only once. This sample comprised PBMCs from blood, obtained on the day of vaccination. The receptors were gathered from a man between 50 and 59 years old who received an inactivated influenza vaccine. The CDR3 runs from the conserved cysteine through the conserved F or W. D genes are given only for firm matches. Clone size appears in some rows only: once, few, many, or a class for an expanded clone.

V gene: TRBV27; D gene: .; clone size: few; J gene: TRBJ2-5; CDR3 DNA: TGTGTCACGACACCCGGGGGTTTGGGAGAGACCCAGTACTTC; CDR3 protein: CVTTPGGLGETQYF
V gene: TRBV5-5; D gene: .; clone size: .; J gene: TRBJ2-5; CDR3 DNA: TGTGCCAGCAGCCCGGTTGGGGGTCCCCAAGAGACCCAGTACTTC; CDR3 protein: CASSPVGGPQETQYF
V gene: TRBV7-2; D gene: .; clone size: .; J gene: TRBJ2-1; CDR3 DNA: TGTGCCAGCAGCCAAGTGCATGAGCAGTTCTTC; CDR3 protein: CASSQVHEQFF
V gene: TRBV18; D gene: .; clone size: .; J gene: TRBJ2-5; CDR3 DNA: TGTGCCAGCTCACCGTCCGTACAGAGCCAAGAGACCCAGTACTTC; CDR3 protein: CASSPSVQSQETQYF
V gene: TRBV5-1; D gene: .; clone size: .; J gene: TRBJ1-4; CDR3 DNA: TGCGCCAGCAGCTTCTTTCGGGCAACTAATGAAAAACTGTTTTTT; CDR3 protein: CASSFFRATNEKLFF
V gene: TRBV20-1; D gene: .; clone size: .; J gene: TRBJ2-2; CDR3 DNA: TGCAGTGCTAGAGGGCCGAACACCGGGGAGCTGTTTTTT; CDR3 protein: CSARGPNTGELFF
V gene: TRBV6-1; D gene: .; clone size: many; J gene: TRBJ2-4; CDR3 DNA: TGTGCCAGCAGTGAAGCGCAGGGATTGGCCAAAAACATTCAGTACTTC; CDR3 protein: CASSEAQGLAKNIQYF
V gene: TRBV6-5; D gene: .; clone size: .; J gene: TRBJ2-2; CDR3 DNA: TGTGCCAGCAGTTACACAGCAAACGGGGAGCTGTTTTTT; CDR3 protein: CASSYTANGELFF
V gene: TRBV28; D gene: TRBD2; clone size: many; J gene: TRBJ2-1; CDR3 DNA: TGTGCCAGCAGCAACAGACTAGCGGCCTTTGAGCAGTTCTTC; CDR3 protein: CASSNRLAAFEQFF
V gene: TRBV12-3/TRBV12-4; D gene: .; clone size: few; J gene: TRBJ1-1; CDR3 DNA: TGTGCCAGCATACGGACCCTAATGAACACTGAAGCTTTCTTT; CDR3 protein: CASIRTLMNTEAFF
V gene: TRBV18; D gene: TRBD2; clone size: many; J gene: TRBJ2-7; CDR3 DNA: TGTGCCAGCTCACCACCGGGACTATCCTACGAGCAGTACTTC; CDR3 protein: CASSPPGLSYEQYF
V gene: TRBV19; D gene: TRBD2; clone size: .; J gene: TRBJ2-1; CDR3 DNA: TGTGCCAGTAGTTCCCTAGCGGATATCTACAATGAGCAGTTCTTC; CDR3 protein: CASSSLADIYNEQFF
V gene: TRBV11-2; D gene: TRBD2; clone size: .; J gene: TRBJ2-6; CDR3 DNA: TGTGCCAGCAGCTTAGTTAGACTAGCGGGGGTGCGTGGGGCCAACGTCCTGACTTTC; CDR3 protein: CASSLVRLAGVRGANVLTF
V gene: TRBV20-1; D gene: TRBD2; clone size: few; J gene: TRBJ2-7; CDR3 DNA: TGCAGAGTAAGCGGGAGGGCCCGGGAGCAGTACTTC; CDR3 protein: CRVSGRAREQYF
V gene: TRBV6-2/TRBV6-3; D gene: .; clone size: many; J gene: TRBJ2-7; CDR3 DNA: TGTGCCAGCAGGACTCCCTACGAGCAGTACTTC; CDR3 protein: CASRTPYEQYF
V gene: TRBV10-3; D gene: .; clone size: .; J gene: TRBJ2-7; CDR3 DNA: TGTGCCCAACCCCGAGGGCCCTACGAGCAGTACTTC; CDR3 protein: CAQPRGPYEQYF
V gene: TRBV11-1; D gene: TRBD2; clone size: .; J gene: TRBJ2-1; CDR3 DNA: TGTGCCAGCAGCGACCCCGGAACTAGCGGGAGGGTCTACAATGAGCAGTTCTTC; CDR3 protein: CASSDPGTSGRVYNEQFF
V gene: TRBV6-1; D gene: .; clone size: many; J gene: TRBJ1-5; CDR3 DNA: TGTGCCAGCAGTCCCACAGCGAATAGCAATCAGCCCCAGCATTTT; CDR3 protein: CASSPTANSNQPQHF
V gene: TRBV5-1; D gene: .; clone size: few; J gene: TRBJ2-1; CDR3 DNA: TGCGCCAGCAGCTTGGTAGGAACTGGGTACAATGAGCAGTTCTTC; CDR3 protein: CASSLVGTGYNEQFF
V gene: TRBV20-1; D gene: .; clone size: few; J gene: TRBJ1-1; CDR3 DNA: TGCAGTGCTGAGCGCGCGCGGGAAGGCACTGAAGCTTTCTTT; CDR3 protein: CSAERAREGTEAFF
V gene: TRBV9; D gene: TRBD2; clone size: .; J gene: TRBJ2-3; CDR3 DNA: TGTGCCAGCAGCGTGGGGACTAGCTCGCCAGATACGCAGTATTTT; CDR3 protein: CASSVGTSSPDTQYF
V gene: TRBV7-9; D gene: TRBD1; clone size: .; J gene: TRBJ2-7; CDR3 DNA: TGTGCCAGCAGCCGGGGCCAAGACAGGGGTGGCGAGCAGTACTTC; CDR3 protein: CASSRGQDRGGEQYF
V gene: TRBV18; D gene: .; clone size: .; J gene: TRBJ1-4; CDR3 DNA: TGTGCCAGCTCACCACCAGGCGCTAATGAAAAACTGTTTTTT; CDR3 protein: CASSPPGANEKLFF
V gene: TRBV20-1; D gene: TRBD1; clone size: few; J gene: TRBJ1-5; CDR3 DNA: TGCAGACTGGGACAGAGAACTTGCAATCAGCCCCAGCATTTT; CDR3 protein: CRLGQRTCNQPQHF
V gene: TRBV6-2/TRBV6-3; D gene: TRBD1; clone size: .; J gene: TRBJ1-5; CDR3 DNA: TGTGCCAGCAGTTATATGATTGGAGGGGGCGATCCACAGCCCCAGCATTTT; CDR3 protein: CASSYMIGGGDPQPQHF
V gene: TRBV12-3/TRBV12-4; D gene: .; clone size: few; J gene: TRBJ2-7; CDR3 DNA: TGTGCCAGCAGTTCTCCGGGCGAGGGGTGGGAGCAGTACTTC; CDR3 protein: CASSSPGEGWEQYF
V gene: TRBV29-1; D gene: .; clone size: .; J gene: TRBJ2-3; CDR3 DNA: TGCAGCGCTGGACAGCTGAACACAGATACGCAGTATTTT; CDR3 protein: CSAGQLNTDTQYF
V gene: TRBV7-9; D gene: .; clone size: .; J gene: TRBJ1-1; CDR3 DNA: TGTGCCAGCAGCTTAGGGGAGTATGAAGCTTTCTTT; CDR3 protein: CASSLGEYEAFF
V gene: TRBV11-2; D gene: TRBD1; clone size: .; J gene: TRBJ2-7; CDR3 DNA: TGTGCCAGCAGCTTAGATTTGGACAGGGGAACCTACGAGCAGTACTTC; CDR3 protein: CASSLDLDRGTYEQYF
V gene: TRBV4-3; D gene: .; clone size: few; J gene: TRBJ2-5; CDR3 DNA: TGCGCCAGCAGCCAAGATCCCGGCAGGCGGGAGACCCAGTACTTC; CDR3 protein: CASSQDPGRRETQYF
V gene: TRBV6-4; D gene: .; clone size: .; J gene: TRBJ2-2; CDR3 DNA: TGTGCCAGCAAGAGGGGGACGAACACCGGGGAGCTGTTTTTT; CDR3 protein: CASKRGTNTGELFF
V gene: TRBV7-2; D gene: TRBD2; clone size: .; J gene: TRBJ2-2; CDR3 DNA: TGTGCCAGCAGTACTGGCGGGAGCATGAACACCGGGGAGCTGTTTTTT; CDR3 protein: CASSTGGSMNTGELFF
V gene: TRBV20-1; D gene: .; clone size: many; J gene: TRBJ1-5; CDR3 DNA: TGCAGTGCCTTGCCGGGGGCGGGCAATCAGCCCCAGCATTTT; CDR3 protein: CSALPGAGNQPQHF
V gene: TRBV20-1; D gene: TRBD2; clone size: many; J gene: TRBJ2-1; CDR3 DNA: TGCAGTGCTAATCCCGGGACTAGCGGGATTAATGAGCAGTTCTTC; CDR3 protein: CSANPGTSGINEQFF
V gene: TRBV6-2/TRBV6-3; D gene: TRBD2; clone size: many; J gene: TRBJ2-1; CDR3 DNA: TGTGCCAGCAGACCTAGCGGGAGGGATGACAATGAGCAGTTCTTC; CDR3 protein: CASRPSGRDDNEQFF
V gene: TRBV5-1; D gene: .; clone size: many; J gene: TRBJ2-4; CDR3 DNA: TGCGCCAGCAGCTTGGGTTCCCCCGCAAACATTCAGTACTTC; CDR3 protein: CASSLGSPANIQYF